These 15 T cell receptor beta chains were sequenced from one sample in a study of long-term antiretroviral therapy in people with HIV. With survey level as its setting, the immunoSEQ assay was v3.0. Sequenced by immunoSEQ multiplex PCR; TCRdb stores in-frame clones only, minus some. The sample includes over 25,000 clones, 87% of them seen just once. The sample consisted of unsorted PBMCs, taken 1.1 years after starting antiretroviral therapy. All receptors derive from a man aged 18 to 29 with HIV.

The chain is built from TRBV6-5 and TRBJ1-1; D is uncertain. Germline assignment: CDR1 MNHEY and CDR2 SVGAGI. Trimming shortened V by 3 bases and J by 3 bases, and 17 bases separated the two germline ends. The CDR3 runs to 16 residues. CDR3 in amino acids: CASSYVFTVGDTEAFF. The DNA for the CDR3 is TGTGCCAGCAGTTATGTCTTTACCGTTGGGGACACTGAAGCTTTCTTT.

CDR3 in DNA: TGTGCCAGCAGCCTATCCGGCGACGGGGCCCTCTATGGCTACACCTTC. It translates to CASSLSGDGALYGYTF. The rearrangement links TRBV7-3 to TRBJ1-2, with D perhaps TRBD1 (5 bases). This CDR3 spans 16 amino acids. V gave up 5 bases and J gave up 4 bases, with 20 bases separating them. The V gene's germline CDR1 is SGHTA and CDR2 FQGTGA.

V and J are TRBV5-6 and TRBJ2-3, with TRBD2 identical over 14 bases. CDR1 and CDR2 (germline): SGHDT, YYEEEE. Germline trimming cut 5 bases from V and 3 bases from J; bases unmatched to any gene: 5. This CDR3 contains 16 residues. This CDR3 reads CASSGTSGSVTDTQYF. CDR3 nucleotides: TGTGCCAGCAGTGGGACTAGCGGGAGTGTGACAGATACGCAGTATTTT.

The chain employs TRBV5-1 and TRBJ2-7, with 9 bases matching TRBD1. The CDR3 loop spans 14 amino acids. Germline CDR1 reads SGHRS; CDR2 reads YFSETQ. J lost 3 bases, V lost 4 bases, and 5 bases had no gene match. In nucleotides, the CDR3 is TGCGCCAGCAGCACGGGACAGGGTTTCTACGAGCAGTACTTC. This encodes CASSTGQGFYEQYF.

V usage is TRBV5-1 and J usage is TRBJ2-5; maybe TRBD2 (5 bases). From germline, CDR1 is SGHRS and CDR2 YFSETQ. This CDR3 contains 14 residues. V lost 4 bases, J lost 1 base, and 11 bases lay in between. The CDR3 reads CASSLRDSQETQYF. CDR3 nucleotide sequence: TGCGCCAGCAGCCTCCGGGATTCCCAAGAGACCCAGTACTTC.

The V and J genes are TRBV27 and TRBJ2-1; perhaps TRBD2 as D (7 bases). CDR3 length equals 15 residues. The V gene's germline CDR1 is MNHEY and CDR2 SMNVEV (reference sequence). V lost 2 bases, J lost 6 bases, and 14 bases lay in between. CDR3 protein: CASSLGGGGSNEQFF. The CDR3 DNA is TGTGCCAGCAGTTTAGGGGGCGGGGGTTCCAATGAGCAGTTCTTC.

This rearrangement joins TRBV7-9 to TRBJ2-5; tentatively, D is TRBD1 or TRBD2 (5 bases each). The V gene lost 5 bases and the J gene lost 0 bases, with 10 bases spanning the gap. Germline CDR1 is SEHNR and CDR2 is FQNEAQ (reference sequence). The CDR3 contains 14 residues. The DNA for the CDR3 is TGTGCCAGCAGCGACGGGACGGACCAAGAGACCCAGTACTTC. As protein: CASSDGTDQETQYF. Full variable domain (remainder filled in from reference TRBV7-9 and TRBJ2-5): DTGVSQNPRHKITKRGQNVTFRCDPISEHNRLYWYRQTLGQGPEFLTYFQNEAQLEKSRLLSDRFSAERPKGSFSTLEIQRTEQGDSAMYLCASSDGTDQETQYFGPGTRLLVL.

This chain connects TRBV5-1 to TRBJ2-2; TRBD1 might be the D (6 bases). Trimming stripped 4 bases from V and 7 bases from J, with 14 bases between. The germline CDR1 and CDR2 sequences are SGHRS and YFSETQ. The CDR3 covers 14 residues. Here the CDR3 reads CASSPDSQSGELFF. The CDR3 region has the DNA TGCGCCAGCAGCCCGGACAGTCAAAGCGGGGAGCTGTTTTTT.

This clone showed up just once. The V call is TRBV6-7, the J call TRBJ2-1; no clear D gene. TRBV6-7 is marked as an open reading frame, function uncertain. Trimming pared 2 bases from V and 6 bases from J, leaving 2 bases between. This CDR3 comprises 11 residues. This CDR3 is CASSYGNEQFF. The DNA of the CDR3 is TGTGCCAGCAGTTACGGCAATGAGCAGTTCTTC.

V is TRBV15 and J is TRBJ2-1; a weak D match, TRBD2 (5 bases). Germline CDR1 is LNHNV and CDR2 is YYDKDF (reference sequence). The CDR3 runs 16 residues. Deletions cut 9 bases from V and 3 bases from J, with 21 bases between. As DNA, the CDR3 is TGTGCCACGGCATCGCTCGGAGCGGAGTTCTACAATGAGCAGTTCTTC. This codes for CATASLGAEFYNEQFF. Full variable domain (rest looked up from reference TRBV15 and TRBJ2-1): DAMVIQNPRYQVTQFGKPVTLSCSQTLNHNVMYWYQQKSSQAPKLLFHYYDKDFNNEADTPDNFQSRRPNTSFCFLDIRSPGLGDTAMYLCATASLGAEFYNEQFFGPGTRLTVL.

The chain is built from TRBV4-3 and TRBJ2-1, with TRBD2 identical over 8 bases. Looked up from germline, CDR1 is LGHNA and CDR2 is YSLEER. After removal of 6 bases from V and 7 bases from J, the junction contained 11 bases not matched to a gene. The CDR3 is 15 residues long. The CDR3, as DNA: TGCGCCAGCAGAGCCGAAGCGGGAGTTGCGAATGAGCAGTTCTTC. Its translation: CASRAEAGVANEQFF.

V usage is TRBV25-1 and J usage is TRBJ1-5; 7 nucleotides agree with TRBD1. Germline V CDR1 and CDR2: MGHDK, SYGVNS. V dropped 4 bases and J dropped 2; count of bases not matched to a gene: 5. This CDR3 has 15 amino acids. In DNA, the CDR3 is TGTGCCAGCAGTGGGGGAGGGGGCCGCAATCAGCCCCAGCATTTT. This encodes CASSGGGGRNQPQHF.

The rearrangement uses TRBV29-1 and TRBJ2-2; 8 bases line up with TRBD1. From germline, CDR1 is SQVTM and CDR2 ANQGSEA. The CDR3 is made up of 12 amino acids. Here the CDR3 reads CSATGAVGELFF. The CDR3 DNA reads TGCAGTGCGACAGGGGCTGTGGGGGAGCTGTTTTTT.

V is TRBV29-1 and J is TRBJ2-7; D possibly corresponds to TRBD1 (6 bases). V lost 7 bases and J lost 0, with 10 bases in between. CDR3 length: 12 amino acids. Germline CDR1 is SQVTM and CDR2 is ANQGSEA. The DNA for the CDR3 is TGCAGCGCTCGACAGGACTCCTACGAGCAGTACTTC. Protein product: CSARQDSYEQYF.

The chain has TRBV6-1 and TRBJ1-4; 7 bases are a match to TRBD1. The CDR3 contains 15 residues. V dropped 6 bases and J dropped 4; count of bases not matched to a gene: 8. Germline-derived CDR1 and CDR2 are MNHNS and SASEGT. CDR3 sequence: CASSRATGLNEKLFF. The CDR3 nucleotides are TGTGCCAGCAGCCGAGCGACAGGGCTTAATGAAAAACTGTTTTTT.